Listed below are T cell receptor beta chains from one sample, sequenced in a study of PD-1 blockade in classical Hodgkin lymphoma. TCRdb's table, derived via immunoSEQ multiplex PCR, lists solely in-frame clones and lacks some. The sample shows tens of thousands of clones, around four fifths of them seen only once. The sample in question was peripheral blood mononuclear cells (PBMCs), obtained before the fourth cycle of nivolumab. These receptors originate from a human donor with classical Hodgkin lymphoma. The CDR3 runs from the conserved cysteine through the conserved F or W. Fields, in order: J gene, clone size, D gene, V gene, CDR3 DNA, CDR3 protein. D genes are given only for firm matches. Clone size is given for some rows only: seen once, a few or many times, or a class if the clone is expanded.

>TRBJ1-4|.|TRBD1|TRBV11-2
TGTGCCAGCAGCGGCACAGGGGTAACTAATGAAAAACTGTTTTTT
CASSGTGVTNEKLFF
>TRBJ2-7|.|TRBD1|TRBV7-2
TGTGCCAGCAGCACGGGACAGGGGATGATCTACGAGCAGTACTTC
CASSTGQGMIYEQYF
>TRBJ1-3|.|.|TRBV27
TGTGCCAGCAGTTCCCCGGAGAGAGGAAACACCATATATTTT
CASSSPERGNTIYF
>TRBJ1-2|.|TRBD1|TRBV6-6
TGTGCCAGCGTGACAGGGAATAACTATGGCTACACCTTC
CASVTGNNYGYTF
>TRBJ2-3|.|TRBD2|TRBV4-3
TGCGCCAGCAGCCCGATGGGGAGGGAGCGGGCAGATACGCAGTATTTT
CASSPMGRERADTQYF
>TRBJ1-2|.|.|TRBV6-1
TGTGCCAGCAGTGAGGGGGGATTCAATGGCTACACCTTC
CASSEGGFNGYTF
>TRBJ2-7|.|TRBD1|TRBV6-6
TGTGCCAGCAGTTTGAATCCCGGGACAGGCTACGAGCAGTACTTC
CASSLNPGTGYEQYF
>TRBJ2-3|.|.|TRBV6-5
TGTGCCAGCAGTTACGGGGAAGGGACAGATACGCAGTATTTT
CASSYGEGTDTQYF
>TRBJ1-1|.|TRBD1|TRBV6-1
TGTGCCAGCAGTGGGCCGGGACAGGGGAACACTGAAGCTTTCTTT
CASSGPGQGNTEAFF
>TRBJ1-1|once|.|TRBV7-3
TGTGCCAGCAGCCGTACAGGGACCACTGAAGCTTTCTTT
CASSRTGTTEAFF
>TRBJ2-5|.|TRBD2|TRBV6-1
TGTGCCAGCAGCCGGACTAGCGGGATAGGGGAGACCCAGTACTTC
CASSRTSGIGETQYF
>TRBJ1-6|few|.|TRBV5-6
TGTGCCAGCAGCCCCCGGGACGGACGATATAATTCACCCCTCCACTTT
CASSPRDGRYNSPLHF
>TRBJ1-3|.|.|TRBV28
TGTGCCAGCATGGGCTTGGACACCATATATTTT
CASMGLDTIYF
>TRBJ1-3|.|TRBD1|TRBV19
TGTGCCAGTAGTATCTGGACAGGGGGCGCCAAGGGAAACACCATATATTTT
CASSIWTGGAKGNTIYF
>TRBJ2-3|.|.|TRBV6-5
TGTGCCAGCAGTTACTCGTCGTCCGATACGCAGTATTTT
CASSYSSSDTQYF
>TRBJ1-1|.|.|TRBV18
TGTGCCAGCTCACCACGGATCTTTAACATGAACACTGAAGCTTTCTTT
CASSPRIFNMNTEAFF
>TRBJ2-7|.|.|TRBV5-4
TGTGCCAGCAGCTTGGGAGGCAGCGCGCCTCCCCCGTTGGACGAGCAGTACTTC
CASSLGGSAPPPLDEQYF
>TRBJ2-1|.|TRBD1|TRBV7-9
TGTGCCAGCAGTTGGGACAGGTACAATGAGCAGTTCTTC
CASSWDRYNEQFF
>TRBJ2-2|.|.|TRBV11-3
TGTGCCAGCAGCATCCGGCTGGGGCCGGGGACCGGGGAGCTGTTTTTT
CASSIRLGPGTGELFF
>TRBJ2-3|.|.|TRBV2
TGTGCCAGCCACGACGGTGCAGATACGCAGTATTTT
CASHDGADTQYF
>TRBJ1-2|.|TRBD1|TRBV19
TGTGCCACCAGGGGACAGGGCTCCGGCTACACCTTC
CATRGQGSGYTF
>TRBJ1-6|.|.|TRBV5-6
TGTGCCAGCAGCTCCCTGGGAAGCTCCTATAATTCACCCCTCCACTTT
CASSSLGSSYNSPLHF
>TRBJ1-2|.|.|TRBV6-5
TGTGCCAGCAGAAGACATGGGTCGGGCTACACCTTC
CASRRHGSGYTF
>TRBJ2-7|.|.|TRBV5-1
TGCGCCAGCAGTGAAGGGGGTATCCCCTACGAGCAGTACTTC
CASSEGGIPYEQYF
>TRBJ2-2|.|.|TRBV10-3
TGTGCCATCAGTGTCGGAGTTGGTACCGGGGAGCTGTTTTTT
CAISVGVGTGELFF
>TRBJ2-7|few|.|TRBV13
TGTGCCAGCAGCCCCCACCACGAGCAGTACTTC
CASSPHHEQYF
>TRBJ1-1|once|TRBD1|TRBV6-5
TGTGCCAGCAGTTACCGGGGACAGGGGTACACTGAAGCTTTCTTT
CASSYRGQGYTEAFF
>TRBJ2-5|.|.|TRBV7-6
TGTGCCAGCAGCTTACCCGGAGCACTTCAAGAGACCCAGTACTTC
CASSLPGALQETQYF
>TRBJ1-5|.|.|TRBV11-3
TGTGCCAGCAACGCCCGGGGCTACCTTCAGCCCCAGCATTTT
CASNARGYLQPQHF
>TRBJ2-7|.|TRBD1|TRBV7-2
TGTGCCAGCAACAGACAGGGGGCATCCTACGAGCAGTACTTC
CASNRQGASYEQYF
>TRBJ2-7|.|TRBD1|TRBV4-1
TGCGCCAGCAGCCAAGGAACAGGGGGCACGTACGAGCAGTACTTC
CASSQGTGGTYEQYF
>TRBJ2-2|.|.|TRBV7-2
TGTGCCAGCAGCTTAGTGAGGACGGGCGGGGAGCTGTTTTTT
CASSLVRTGGELFF
>TRBJ2-3|.|.|TRBV28
TGTGCCAGCAGGTTTCAGGGATCTAGCACAGATACGCAGTATTTT
CASRFQGSSTDTQYF
>TRBJ2-5|.|.|TRBV30
TGTGCCTGGAGTCGAGTAGGGGGGGAGACCCAGTACTTC
CAWSRVGGETQYF
>TRBJ2-7|.|.|TRBV7-6
TGTGCCAGCAGCTTAGCCGGCGGGCTAGACTACGAGCAGTACTTC
CASSLAGGLDYEQYF
>TRBJ1-5|.|.|TRBV6-5
TGTGCCAGCAGTGAACGATTTAGCAATCAGCCCCAGCATTTT
CASSERFSNQPQHF
>TRBJ2-1|few|TRBD2|TRBV5-4
TGTGCCAGCAGCTCGGGACTAGCGGAGATCAATGAGCAGTTCTTC
CASSSGLAEINEQFF
>TRBJ2-7|.|.|TRBV6-1
TGTGCCAGCAGTGAGTGGGGGGGCGCAGGGCAGTACTTC
CASSEWGGAGQYF
>TRBJ1-1|.|.|TRBV6-6
TGTGCCAGCAGTTATGAGTCGAACACTGAAGCTTTCTTT
CASSYESNTEAFF
>TRBJ1-6|.|.|TRBV9
TGTGCCAGCAGCGTAGGGGATCGTTCCTATAATTCACCCCTCCACTTT
CASSVGDRSYNSPLHF